Each of the 25 T cell receptor beta chains below was sequenced from the same sample in a study of CD8+ T cells in alopecia areata. TCR sequencing used cDNA made by reverse transcription of extracted RNA. Profiled with immunoSEQ multiplex PCR; TCRdb holds only in-frame clones, not every one. The sample consists of 140,000 or so clones, 62% of them appearing once. Specimen: CD8+ T cells sorted from blood. These receptors all stem from a human donor in good health.

The chain is built from TRBV7-9 and TRBJ2-6; D ambiguous. Germline lookup yields CDR1 SEHNR and CDR2 FQNEAQ (reference sequence). The CDR3 is made up of 14 amino acids. Trimming took off 10 bases at V and 1 base at J, with 11 bases between the two ends. CDR3 in DNA: TGTGCCATCTTGGTTGGTTCTGGGGCCAACGTCCTGACTTTC. Its translation: CAILVGSGANVLTF.

This clone was detected only a few times. The chain links TRBV29-1 to TRBJ2-1, with 8 bases identical to TRBD1. The CDR3 contains 14 residues. Trimming cost V 7 bases and J 4 bases; bases outside gene matches: 9. Germline V gene lookup returns CDR1 SQVTM and CDR2 ANQGSEA. The CDR3 spells CSAQDGQGYNEQFF. In DNA, the CDR3 is TGCAGCGCCCAGGACGGACAGGGATACAATGAGCAGTTCTTC.

The chain is built from TRBV27 and TRBJ2-5; the D gene is possibly TRBD1 (5 bases). CDR3 size: 15 residues. Germline CDR1 MNHEY, CDR2 SMNVEV (reference sequence). V was shortened by 6 bases and J by 1 base, with 15 bases between the two germline ends. The CDR3 coding sequence is TGTGCCAGCAGCCCCACGGACAACATCCAAGAGACCCAGTACTTC. This encodes CASSPTDNIQETQYF.

This clone appeared a few times. The genes are TRBV29-1 and TRBJ2-3, with D unclear. The germline V gene encodes CDR1 SQVTM and CDR2 ANQGSEA. The CDR3 consists of 12 residues. V dropped 4 bases and J dropped 5 bases, with 10 bases sitting between them. The CDR3 bases are TGCAGCGTTGTGATAAGCGAAGATACGCAGTATTTT. Translation gives CSVVISEDTQYF.

The gene calls are TRBV6-1 and TRBJ1-4; a possible D gene is TRBD1 (6 bases). Looked up from germline, CDR1 is MNHNS and CDR2 is SASEGT. V was clipped by 8 bases and J by 11 bases, with 15 bases between them. The CDR3 loop spans 12 amino acids. The CDR3 here is CASYSRGEKLFF. The CDR3 DNA sequence: TGTGCCAGCTACTCGAGGGGGGAGAAACTGTTTTTT.

V is TRBV30 and J is TRBJ2-2; 9 bases agree with TRBD2. J lost 3 bases, V lost 3 bases, and 5 bases had no gene match. The CDR3 contains 15 residues. Per germline, CDR1 GTSNPN and CDR2 SVGIG (reference sequence). Here the CDR3 reads CAWRPSGIYTGELFF. In DNA form, the CDR3 reads TGTGCCTGGAGACCTAGCGGGATCTACACCGGGGAGCTGTTTTTT.

The chain links TRBV27 to TRBJ2-1; 7 bases are a match to TRBD2. CDR3 length: 14 residues. V shed 5 bases, J shed 6 bases, and the junction held 7 bases outside the gene matches. The V gene's germline CDR1 is MNHEY and CDR2 SMNVEV (reference sequence). CDR3 coding DNA: TGTGCCAGCAGTGCGGGAGACGGGAGCAATGAGCAGTTCTTC. Its protein product is CASSAGDGSNEQFF.

The CDR3 region has the DNA TGTGCCAGGGAACGTGGCACTGAAGCTTTCTTT. Its translation is CARERGTEAFF. The genes are TRBV2 and TRBJ1-1; no clear D gene. V was pared by 9 bases and J by 4 bases, with 9 bases between. Germline CDR1 reads SNHLY; CDR2 reads FYNNEI. The CDR3 extends over 11 amino acids.

V gene TRBV4-1 combines with J gene TRBJ1-1; 8 positions match TRBD1. J was trimmed by 4 bases and V by 4 bases; bases with no gene match: 11. This CDR3 comprises 16 residues. Germline CDR1 and CDR2: MGHRA and YSYEKL. For the CDR3, the DNA is TGCGCCAGCAGCCGAGCCTCAGGGGGCGAGAGCACTGAAGCTTTCTTT. Protein sequence: CASSRASGGESTEAFF.

This clone was observed a few times. The J gene is TRBJ2-5, the V gene TRBV7-9; 7 bases line up with TRBD2. V lost 4 bases and J lost 4; bases outside the gene matches: 3. In germline, CDR1 is SEHNR, CDR2 FQNEAQ (reference sequence). The CDR3 has 13 residues. CDR3 amino acids: CASSSGGGETQYF. CDR3 nucleotides: TGTGCCAGCAGCTCCGGCGGGGGAGAGACCCAGTACTTC.

The CDR3 sequence: CASGRGSGTDTQYF. The CDR3 nucleotides read TGTGCCAGCGGGAGAGGTTCGGGCACAGATACGCAGTATTTT. The chain has TRBV2 and TRBJ2-3; the D gene is possibly TRBD2 (5 bases). Germline CDR1 and CDR2: SNHLY and FYNNEI. CDR3 length: 14 amino acids. Between the trimmed V and J ends, which lost 8 bases and 1 base, there was a span of 13 bases. Variable domain in full (rest from reference TRBV2 and TRBJ2-3): EPEVTQTPSHQVTQMGQEVILRCVPISNHLYFYWYRQILGQKVEFLVSFYNNEISEKSEIFDDQFSVERPDGSNFTLKIRSTKLEDSAMYFCASGRGSGTDTQYFGPGTRLTVL.

The chain employs TRBV29-1 and TRBJ1-1; weak D call: TRBD1 (5 bases). Germline V gene sequence: CDR1 SQVTM, CDR2 ANQGSEA. This CDR3 is 12 amino acids long. Between the trimmed V and J ends, which lost 7 bases and 3 bases, there was a span of 12 bases. The CDR3 loop is CSAAGLDTEAFF. CDR3 DNA sequence: TGCAGCGCGGCGGGGCTGGACACTGAAGCTTTCTTT.

The chain joins TRBV2 to TRBJ2-3; D might be TRBD1 (5 bases). The CDR3 has 12 residues. Trimming stripped 6 bases from V and 6 bases from J, with 10 bases between. The germline CDR1 and CDR2 sequences are SNHLY and FYNNEI. The CDR3 nucleotides are TGTGCCAGCAGCTGGGGCCCGGATACGCAGTATTTT. Its protein is CASSWGPDTQYF. The whole variable domain, filled in from reference TRBV2 and TRBJ2-3, reads EPEVTQTPSHQVTQMGQEVILRCVPISNHLYFYWYRQILGQKVEFLVSFYNNEISEKSEIFDDQFSVERPDGSNFTLKIRSTKLEDSAMYFCASSWGPDTQYFGPGTRLTVL.

The chain links TRBV6-5 to TRBJ2-7, with TRBD1 identical over 7 bases. CDR3 length: 12 residues. The germline V gene encodes CDR1 MNHEY and CDR2 SVGAGI. The junction had 7 bases not matched to a gene; V was cut back by 7 bases and J by 7 bases. This CDR3 reads CASNGAGGEQYF. CDR3 sequence (DNA): TGTGCCAGCAACGGAGCAGGGGGAGAGCAGTACTTC.

This rearrangement joins TRBV29-1 to TRBJ1-2, with 11 bases aligning to TRBD1. V was clipped by 6 bases and J by 6 bases; unmatched bases: 6. In germline, CDR1 is SQVTM, CDR2 ANQGSEA. The CDR3 spans 13 residues. The CDR3 reads CSVGDRGSDGYTF. CDR3 sequence (DNA): TGCAGCGTCGGGGACAGGGGGAGTGATGGCTACACCTTC.

V usage is TRBV4-1 and J usage is TRBJ2-4; D remains unclear. CDR3 size: 16 residues. The V gene's germline CDR1 is MGHRA and CDR2 YSYEKL. V lost 2 bases, J lost 1 base, and 12 bases lay in between. The CDR3 sequence: CASSQNAVGAKNIQYF. Written as DNA, the CDR3 is TGCGCCAGCAGCCAAAACGCGGTCGGGGCCAAAAACATTCAGTACTTC.

The V call is TRBV25-1, the J call TRBJ2-5, with 8 bases matching TRBD1. The trim removed 3 bases at V and 1 base at J, leaving 7 bases unmatched. CDR3 length: 16 residues. Germline V CDR1 and CDR2: MGHDK, SYGVNS. CDR3 residues: CASSERTGIRQETQYF. CDR3 nucleotides: TGTGCCAGCAGTGAGCGGACAGGGATCCGCCAAGAGACCCAGTACTTC.

The chain couples TRBV7-9 to TRBJ2-5, with no clear D. V was trimmed by 4 bases and J by 3 bases, leaving 9 bases between them. The CDR3 is 13 amino acids. Per the germline V gene, CDR1 is SEHNR and CDR2 is FQNEAQ (reference sequence). This CDR3 reads CASSYAGEETQYF. The CDR3 DNA reads as TGTGCCAGCAGCTATGCTGGGGAAGAGACCCAGTACTTC.

The chain uses TRBV4-1 and TRBJ2-7; D is possibly TRBD2 (6 bases). Between the trimmed V and J ends, which lost 3 bases and 4 bases, there was a span of 22 bases. Germline V gene data show CDR1 as MGHRA and CDR2 as YSYEKL. CDR3 length: 17 amino acids. CDR3 amino acids: CASSHPRGASELYEQYF. Written as DNA, the CDR3 is TGCGCCAGCAGCCACCCTCGGGGAGCTAGCGAGTTATACGAGCAGTACTTC.

The CDR3 here is CASSQESGRDSEKLFF. CDR3 bases: TGCGCCAGCAGCCAAGAATCCGGCAGGGATTCTGAAAAACTGTTTTTT. The rearrangement links TRBV4-1 to TRBJ1-4; a weak D match, TRBD1 (5 bases). The germline V gene encodes CDR1 MGHRA and CDR2 YSYEKL. Trimming stripped 0 bases from V and 7 bases from J, with 15 bases between. The CDR3 runs 16 residues.

The V call is TRBV30, the J call TRBJ2-3; D is unclear. The V end was cut by 1 base, the J end by 8 bases, with 7 bases between. Germline V gene data show CDR1 as GTSNPN and CDR2 as SVGIG (reference sequence). There are 11 residues in the CDR3. As DNA, the CDR3 is TGTGCCTGGAGTGATCTGGGTACGCAGTATTTT. Translation gives CAWSDLGTQYF. Looking up the rest from reference TRBV30 and TRBJ2-3 gives the full variable domain: SQTIHQWPATLVQPVGSPLSLECTVEGTSNPNLYWYRQAAGRGLQLLFYSVGIGQISSEVPQNLSASRPQDRQFILSSKKLLLSDSGFYLCAWSDLGTQYFGPGTRLTVL.

The chain employs TRBV2 and TRBJ2-1; TRBD1 is a possible D gene (5 bases). Germline loops: CDR1 SNHLY, CDR2 FYNNEI. The CDR3 sequence is 13 residues long. V was clipped by 5 bases and J by 8 bases, with 13 bases between them. CDR3 loop: CASSKTAGHEQFF. The CDR3 DNA reads as TGTGCCAGCAGTAAGACAGCTGGCCATGAGCAGTTCTTC.

J is TRBJ2-3 and V is TRBV6-6; D uncertain. The CDR3 covers 16 residues. Germline V lookup: CDR1 MNHNY, CDR2 SVGAGI (reference sequence). V lost 5 bases to trimming and J lost 5 bases, with 20 bases between them. The CDR3 nucleotides read TGTGCCAGCAGTCCCCTACCGAACGAGGAGATAGATACGCAGTATTTT. This translates into CASSPLPNEEIDTQYF.

This clone appeared once. The chain combines TRBV10-2 with TRBJ2-5, with 7 bases that match TRBD1. The V gene end was trimmed by 3 bases and the J gene end by 2 bases; junction bases not matched to a gene: 9. Germline V lookup: CDR1 WSHSY, CDR2 SAAADI. This CDR3 comprises 16 residues. The CDR3 loop reads CASSDRQGTSQETQYF. The CDR3 DNA follows: TGCGCCAGCAGTGACAGACAGGGCACGTCTCAAGAGACCCAGTACTTC.

V usage is TRBV7-8 and J usage is TRBJ2-5; unclear D gene. Trimming took 1 base from V and 1 from J, leaving 10 bases between them. Germline V lookup: CDR1 SGHVS, CDR2 FQNEAQ. This CDR3 spans 15 amino acids. Here the CDR3 DNA reads TGTGCCAGCAGCTTAGTCGGACGGATCCAAGAGACCCAGTACTTC. Translating it yields CASSLVGRIQETQYF.